The entry below gives a single T cell receptor beta chain sequence along with its context. Antigen: not known. V shed 10 bases and J shed 4 bases, with 17 bases lying between them. The germline CDR1 and CDR2 sequences are SNHLY and FYNNEI. The CDR3 extends over 13 amino acids. The data belong to a study of T cell responses to AZD1222 COVID-19 vaccine. TCRdb's table, derived via immunoSEQ multiplex PCR, lists solely in-frame clones and lacks some. The table includes roughly 140,000 clones, approximately 86% detected once. Study-level points and caveats: Unmutated variant regions are reportedly the target of nearly half of TCRs that are spike-specific. The number of AZD1222 recipients seropositive at baseline was only 6 or 7.

The clonotype comes from an adult in good health. V usage is TRBV2 and J usage is TRBJ2-7; no reliable D call. Sample: peripheral blood, taken on day 0 of AZD1222 vaccination. CDR3 coding DNA: TGTGCCATCACAAGACCTGAGACTTACGAGCAGTACTTC. Amino acid sequence: CAITRPETYEQYF.